The 8 T cell receptor beta chains presented below share a single source sample, sequenced in a study of early T cells in non-severe SARS-CoV-2 infection. MiXCR, applied by TCRdb to the 5' RACE reads, yields one record per CDR3 protein. In the table there are roughly 35,000 distinct CDR3 sequences, about 10% of which are singletons. The sample was whole blood. These receptors all come from an adult who was a healthcare worker with PCR-confirmed SARS-CoV-2 infection or an uninfected control (not recorded which).

This clonotype was seen ten or more times. The gene calls are TRBV9 and TRBJ2-5; D is uncertain. Germline V lookup: CDR1 SGDLS, CDR2 YYNGEE. The ends were cut back, 0 bases at V and 5 bases at J, with 11 bases in the middle. This CDR3 region has 14 residues. The DNA for the CDR3 is TGTGCCAGCAGCGTAGATTTCCCCGGGGAGACCCAGTACTTC. It codes for CASSVDFPGETQYF.

This clonotype was found a few times. V usage is TRBV24-1 and J usage is TRBJ2-5; 10 bases are shared with TRBD1. Trimming removed 9 bases from V and 5 bases from J; junction bases left unmatched: 8. The CDR3 contains 14 residues. The germline V gene encodes CDR1 KGHDR and CDR2 SFDVKD. CDR3 residues: CATARQGASETQYF. As DNA, the CDR3 is TGTGCCACCGCAAGACAGGGGGCGTCGGAGACCCAGTACTTC.

This clonotype was seen a handful of times. This chain joins TRBV4-3 and TRBJ2-5; D unresolved. V was shortened by 0 bases and J by 7 bases, with 9 bases between the two germline ends. The CDR3 is 13 amino acids. CDR1 is LGHNA, CDR2 YSLEER, per germline. The CDR3 protein is CASSQDWVGTQYF. CDR3 coding DNA: TGCGCCAGCAGCCAAGATTGGGTGGGGACCCAGTACTTC.

This clonotype came up many times. This chain joins TRBV15 and TRBJ2-2; TRBD2 aligns across 11 bases. Trimming at V came to 3 bases and at J to 5 bases, leaving 5 bases not matched to a gene. From germline, CDR1 is LNHNV and CDR2 YYDKDF (reference sequence). The CDR3 length is 16 residues. The CDR3 sequence is CATSRRLAGQTGELFF. The CDR3 DNA reads TGTGCCACCAGCAGGAGACTAGCGGGGCAAACCGGGGAGCTGTTTTTT. The full variable domain, with the rest looked up from reference TRBV15 and TRBJ2-2, is DAMVIQNPRYQVTQFGKPVTLSCSQTLNHNVMYWYQQKSSQAPKLLFHYYDKDFNNEADTPDNFQSRRPNTSFCFLDIRSPGLGDTAMYLCATSRRLAGQTGELFFGEGSRLTVL.

This clonotype came up many times. V usage is TRBV20-1 and J usage is TRBJ2-3, with TRBD2 matching over 11 bases. Germline V gene sequence: CDR1 DFQATT, CDR2 SNEGSKA (reference sequence). V dropped 6 bases and J dropped 5; count of bases not matched to a gene: 10. The CDR3 contains 15 residues. CDR3 coding DNA: TGCAGTGCCCTCCCACTAGCGGGGGCAGGAGATACGCAGTATTTT. Encoded protein: CSALPLAGAGDTQYF.

This clonotype was counted a few times. The gene calls are TRBV20-1 and TRBJ1-1; TRBD1 agrees at 7 bases. The germline CDR1 and CDR2 sequences are DFQATT and SNEGSKA (reference sequence). Losses at the gene ends were 6 bases for V and 4 bases for J; bases not matched to a gene: 5. The length of the CDR3 is 12 residues. As DNA, the CDR3 is TGCAGTGCCTACCGGGACAGCACTGAAGCTTTCTTT. This encodes CSAYRDSTEAFF.

This clonotype showed up just a few times. The genes are TRBV9 and TRBJ2-1; TRBD2 agrees at 13 bases. Germline loops: CDR1 SGDLS, CDR2 YYNGEE. After removal of 3 bases from V and 9 bases from J, the junction contained 6 bases not matched to a gene. The CDR3 contains 15 residues. DNA for the CDR3: TGTGCCAGCAGCGCGAGACTAGCGGGGGGTGCTGAGCAGTTCTTC. Protein product: CASSARLAGGAEQFF.

A few counts support this clonotype. The chain recombines TRBV6-2 or TRBV6-3 with TRBJ1-3; 7 bases line up with TRBD1. V shed 8 bases, J shed 3 bases, and the junction held 7 bases outside the gene matches. CDR1 is MNHEY and CDR2 is SVGEGT in the germline V gene. The CDR3 covers 14 residues. The CDR3 DNA is TGTGCCAGCGGGATCGGGACAGATGGAAACACCATATATTTT. It encodes CASGIGTDGNTIYF.